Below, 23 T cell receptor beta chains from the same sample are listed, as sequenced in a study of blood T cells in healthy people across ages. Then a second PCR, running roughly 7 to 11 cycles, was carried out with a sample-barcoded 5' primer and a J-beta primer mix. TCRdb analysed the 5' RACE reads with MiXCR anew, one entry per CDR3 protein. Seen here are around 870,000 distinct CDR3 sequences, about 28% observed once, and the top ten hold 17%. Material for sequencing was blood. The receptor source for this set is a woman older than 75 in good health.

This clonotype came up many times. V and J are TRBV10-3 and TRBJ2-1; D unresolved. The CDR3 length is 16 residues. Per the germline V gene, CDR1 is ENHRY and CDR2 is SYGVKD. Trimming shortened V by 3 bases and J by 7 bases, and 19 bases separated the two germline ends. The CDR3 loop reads CAISDPLAQWGNEQFF. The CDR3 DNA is TGTGCCATCAGTGATCCGTTAGCCCAGTGGGGAAATGAGCAGTTCTTC.

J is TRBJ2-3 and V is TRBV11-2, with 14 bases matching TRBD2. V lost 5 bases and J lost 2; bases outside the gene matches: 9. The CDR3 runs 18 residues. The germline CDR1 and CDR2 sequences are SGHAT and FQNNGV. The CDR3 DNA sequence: TGTGCCAGCAGCCCCCGAGGACTAGCGGGGGGATACACAGATACGCAGTATTTT. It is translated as CASSPRGLAGGYTDTQYF.

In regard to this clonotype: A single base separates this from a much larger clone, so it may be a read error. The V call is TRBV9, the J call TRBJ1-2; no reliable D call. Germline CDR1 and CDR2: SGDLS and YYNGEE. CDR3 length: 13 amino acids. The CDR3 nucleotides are TGTGCCAGCAGCGGCAATCCTAACTATGGCTGCACCTTC. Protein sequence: CASSGNPNYGCTF.

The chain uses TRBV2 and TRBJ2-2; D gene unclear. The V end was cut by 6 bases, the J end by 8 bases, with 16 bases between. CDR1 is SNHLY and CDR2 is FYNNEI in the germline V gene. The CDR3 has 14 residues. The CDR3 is CASRESPTAGELFF. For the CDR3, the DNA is TGTGCCAGCAGGGAATCCCCGACGGCTGGGGAGCTGTTTTTT.

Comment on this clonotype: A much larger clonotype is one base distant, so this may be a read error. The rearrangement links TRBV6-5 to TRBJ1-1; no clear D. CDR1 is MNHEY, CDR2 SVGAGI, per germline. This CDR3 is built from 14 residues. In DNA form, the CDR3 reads TGTGCCCGCAGTTACTCGGGGTTGGACACTGAAGCTTTCTTT. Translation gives CARSYSGLDTEAFF.

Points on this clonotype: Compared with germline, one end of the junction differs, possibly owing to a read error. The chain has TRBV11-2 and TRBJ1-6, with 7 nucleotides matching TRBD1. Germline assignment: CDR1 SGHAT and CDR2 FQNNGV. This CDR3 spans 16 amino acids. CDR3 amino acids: CASSLGTGQWNSPPHF. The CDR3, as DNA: TGTGCCAGCAGCTTGGGTACGGGACAGTGGAATTCACCCCCCCACTTT.

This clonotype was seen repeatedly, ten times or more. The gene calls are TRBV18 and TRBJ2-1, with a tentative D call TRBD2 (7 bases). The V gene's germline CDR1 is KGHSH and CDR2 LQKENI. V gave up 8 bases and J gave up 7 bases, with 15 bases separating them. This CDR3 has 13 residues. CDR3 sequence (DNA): TGTGCCAGCAGTTCACAGGGAGGGAATGAGCAGTTCTTC. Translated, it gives CASSSQGGNEQFF.

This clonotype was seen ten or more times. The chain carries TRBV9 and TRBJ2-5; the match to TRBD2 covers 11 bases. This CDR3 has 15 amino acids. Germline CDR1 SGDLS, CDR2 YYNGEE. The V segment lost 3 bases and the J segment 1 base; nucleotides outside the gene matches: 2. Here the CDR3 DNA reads TGTGCCAGCAGCGCCCTAGCGGGGGGCCAAGAGACCCAGTACTTC. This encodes CASSALAGGQETQYF.

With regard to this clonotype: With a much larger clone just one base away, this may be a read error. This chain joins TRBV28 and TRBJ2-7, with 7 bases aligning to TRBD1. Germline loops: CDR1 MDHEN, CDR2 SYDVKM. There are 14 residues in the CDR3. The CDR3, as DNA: TGTGCCAGCAGCGAGACAGGGAATTCCTACGTGCAGTACTTC. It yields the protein CASSETGNSYVQYF.

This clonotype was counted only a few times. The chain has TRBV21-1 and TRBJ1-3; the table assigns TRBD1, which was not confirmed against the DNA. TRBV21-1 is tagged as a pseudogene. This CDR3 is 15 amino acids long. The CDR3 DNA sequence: TGTGCCAGCAGCACATACAGGGGGCCTGGAAACACCATATATTTT. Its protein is CASSTYRGPGNTIYF.

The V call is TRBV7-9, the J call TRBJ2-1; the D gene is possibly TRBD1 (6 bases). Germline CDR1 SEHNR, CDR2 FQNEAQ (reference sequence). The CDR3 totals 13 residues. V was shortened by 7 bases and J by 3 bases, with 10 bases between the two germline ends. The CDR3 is CASKPDSYNEQFF. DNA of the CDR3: TGTGCCAGCAAACCGGACAGCTACAATGAGCAGTTCTTC. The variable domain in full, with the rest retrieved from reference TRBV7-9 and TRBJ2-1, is DTGVSQNPRHKITKRGQNVTFRCDPISEHNRLYWYRQTLGQGPEFLTYFQNEAQLEKSRLLSDRFSAERPKGSFSTLEIQRTEQGDSAMYLCASKPDSYNEQFFGPGTRLTVL.

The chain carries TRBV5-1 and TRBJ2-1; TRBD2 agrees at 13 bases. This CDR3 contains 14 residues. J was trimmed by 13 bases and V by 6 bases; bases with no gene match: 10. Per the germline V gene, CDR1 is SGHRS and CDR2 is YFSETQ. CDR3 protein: CASTLAGGQETQFF. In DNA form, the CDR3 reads TGCGCCAGCACACTAGCGGGGGGGCAGGAGACCCAGTTCTTC. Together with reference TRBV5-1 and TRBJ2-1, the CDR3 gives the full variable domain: KAGVTQTPRYLIKTRGQQVTLSCSPISGHRSVSWYQQTPGQGLQFLFEYFSETQRNKGNFPGRFSGRQFSNSRSEMNVSTLELGDSALYLCASTLAGGQETQFFGPGTRLTVL.

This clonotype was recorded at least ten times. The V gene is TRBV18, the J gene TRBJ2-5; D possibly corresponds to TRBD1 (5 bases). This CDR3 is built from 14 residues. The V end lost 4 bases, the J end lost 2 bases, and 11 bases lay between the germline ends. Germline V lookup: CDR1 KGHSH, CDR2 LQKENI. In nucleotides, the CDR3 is TGTGCCAGCTCACTACTCGACAGACAAGAGACCCAGTACTTC. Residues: CASSLLDRQETQYF.

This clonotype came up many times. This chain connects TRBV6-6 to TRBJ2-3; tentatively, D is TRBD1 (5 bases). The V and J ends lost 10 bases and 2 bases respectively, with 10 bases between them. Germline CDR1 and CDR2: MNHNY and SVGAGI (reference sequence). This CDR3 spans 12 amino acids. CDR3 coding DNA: TGTGCCACATCACAGGACACAGATACGCAGTATTTT. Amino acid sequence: CATSQDTDTQYF.

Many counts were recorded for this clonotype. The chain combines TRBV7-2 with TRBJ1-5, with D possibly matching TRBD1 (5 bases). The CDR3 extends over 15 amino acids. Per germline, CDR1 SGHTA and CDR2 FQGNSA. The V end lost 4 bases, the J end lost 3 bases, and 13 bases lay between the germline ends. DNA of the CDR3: TGTGCCAGCAGCTCGGGACCGGGCCTCAATCAGCCCCAGCATTTT. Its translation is CASSSGPGLNQPQHF.

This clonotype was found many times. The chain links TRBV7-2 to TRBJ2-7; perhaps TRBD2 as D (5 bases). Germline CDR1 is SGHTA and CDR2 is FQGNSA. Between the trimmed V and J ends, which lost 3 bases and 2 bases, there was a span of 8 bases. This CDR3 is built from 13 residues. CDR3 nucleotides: TGTGCCAGCAGCTTTAGCGTAACCTACGAGCAGTACTTC. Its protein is CASSFSVTYEQYF.

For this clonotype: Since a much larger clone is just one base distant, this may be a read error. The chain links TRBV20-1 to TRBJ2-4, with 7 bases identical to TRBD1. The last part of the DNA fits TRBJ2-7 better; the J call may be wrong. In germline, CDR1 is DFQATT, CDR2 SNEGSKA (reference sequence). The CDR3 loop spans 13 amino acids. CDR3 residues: CSAGASGGYEQYF. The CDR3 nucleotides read TGCAGTGCTGGAGCCTCAGGGGGCTACGAGCAGTACTTC.

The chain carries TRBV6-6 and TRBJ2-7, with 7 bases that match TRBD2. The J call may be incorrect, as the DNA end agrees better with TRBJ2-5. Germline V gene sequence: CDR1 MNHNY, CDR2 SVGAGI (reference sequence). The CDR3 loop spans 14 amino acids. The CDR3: CASTHSGLVETQYF. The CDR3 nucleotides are TGTGCCAGCACCCATTCCGGACTAGTGGAGACCCAGTACTTC.

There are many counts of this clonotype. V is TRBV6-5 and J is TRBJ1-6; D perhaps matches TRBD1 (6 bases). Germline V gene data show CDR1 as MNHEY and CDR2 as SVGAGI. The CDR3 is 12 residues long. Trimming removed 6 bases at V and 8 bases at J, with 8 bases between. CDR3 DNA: TGTGCCAGCAGGGGGGCCTATTCACCCCTCCACTTT. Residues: CASRGAYSPLHF.

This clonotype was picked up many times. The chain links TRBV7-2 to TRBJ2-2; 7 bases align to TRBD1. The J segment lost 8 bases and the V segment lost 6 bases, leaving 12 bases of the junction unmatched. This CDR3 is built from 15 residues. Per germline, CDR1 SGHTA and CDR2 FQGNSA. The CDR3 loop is CASSPDRANAGELFF. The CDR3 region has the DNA TGTGCCAGCAGTCCCGACAGGGCGAACGCTGGGGAGCTGTTTTTT.

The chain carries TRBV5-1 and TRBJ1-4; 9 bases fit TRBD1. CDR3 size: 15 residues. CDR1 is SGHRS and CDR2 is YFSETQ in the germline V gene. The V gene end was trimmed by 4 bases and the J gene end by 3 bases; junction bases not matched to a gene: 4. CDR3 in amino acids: CASSRDRAANEKLFF. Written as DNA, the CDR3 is TGCGCCAGCAGCAGGGACAGGGCAGCTAATGAAAAACTGTTTTTT.

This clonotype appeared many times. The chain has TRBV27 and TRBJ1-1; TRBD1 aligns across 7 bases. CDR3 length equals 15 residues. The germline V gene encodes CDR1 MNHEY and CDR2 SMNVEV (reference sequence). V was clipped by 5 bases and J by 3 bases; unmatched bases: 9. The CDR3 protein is CASSLHRQGDTEAFF. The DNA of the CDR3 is TGTGCCAGCAGTCTACATAGACAGGGTGACACTGAAGCTTTCTTT.

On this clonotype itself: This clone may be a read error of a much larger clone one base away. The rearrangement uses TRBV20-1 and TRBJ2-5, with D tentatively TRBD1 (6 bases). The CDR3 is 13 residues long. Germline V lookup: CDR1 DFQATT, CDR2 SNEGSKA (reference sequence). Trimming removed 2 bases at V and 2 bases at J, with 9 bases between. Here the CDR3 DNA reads TGCAGTGCTAGAAGGACAGTACAAGAGACCCAGTACTTC. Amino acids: CSARRTVQETQYF.